This T cell receptor (beta chain) was observed in a study of cytomegalovirus exposure and HLA in healthy donors. Study as a whole: Falling in the Caucasian-associated ancestry cluster were less than 85% of some 400 genotyped donors.

Germline V gene sequence: CDR1 LNHDA, CDR2 SQIVND (reference sequence). The V segment lost 6 bases and the J segment 6 bases; nucleotides outside the gene matches: 6. CDR3 length: 15 amino acids. Amplification used 60 Vbeta primers and 13 Jbeta primers. Clones were read by immunoSEQ multiplex PCR, and TCRdb kept only the in-frame ones, dropping some. The sample holds about 75,000 clones. Findings and caveats of the study: Listed as cytomegalovirus-associated were 150 to 200 TCR beta chains. As was reported, the classifier diagnosed cytomegalovirus status with high specificity and sensitivity.

With regard to this clone: Antigen: not known.

The receptor's source is a man aged 40-49 years in good health and CMV-seronegative. Sequencing used PBMCs. V and J are TRBV19 and TRBJ2-1, with 12 bases that match TRBD2. The CDR3 loop reads CASSLTSGGPNEQFF. As DNA, the CDR3 is TGTGCCAGTAGCCTCACTAGCGGGGGGCCCAATGAGCAGTTCTTC.